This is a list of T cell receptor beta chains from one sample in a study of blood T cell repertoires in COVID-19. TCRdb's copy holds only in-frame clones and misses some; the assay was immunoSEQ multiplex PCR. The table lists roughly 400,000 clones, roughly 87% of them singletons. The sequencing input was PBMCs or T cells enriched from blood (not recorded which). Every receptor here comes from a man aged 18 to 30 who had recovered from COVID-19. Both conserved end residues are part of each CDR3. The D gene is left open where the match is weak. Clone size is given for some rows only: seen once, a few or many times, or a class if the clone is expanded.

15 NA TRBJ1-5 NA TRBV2 CASRRDETGFQPQHF TGTGCCAGCAGGAGAGACGAAACAGGGTTTCAGCCCCAGCATTTT
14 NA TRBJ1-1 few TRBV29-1 CSVAGQRVFTEAFF TGCAGCGTTGCAGGACAGAGGGTTTTTACTGAAGCTTTCTTT
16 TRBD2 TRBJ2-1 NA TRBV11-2 CASSYALGGGGYEQFF TGTGCCAGCAGCTATGCGCTTGGCGGGGGGGGGTATGAGCAGTTCTTC
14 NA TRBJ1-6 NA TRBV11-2 CASSLPTVNSPLHF TGTGCCAGCAGCTTACCGACAGTGAATTCACCCCTCCACTTT
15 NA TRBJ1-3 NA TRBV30 CAGTASREGGNTIYF TGTGCCGGAACAGCATCAAGGGAGGGTGGAAACACCATATATTTT
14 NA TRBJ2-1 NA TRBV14 CASSQDQRDNEQFF TGTGCCAGCAGCCAAGATCAACGGGACAATGAGCAGTTCTTC
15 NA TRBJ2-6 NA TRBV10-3 CAIRSTASGANVLTF TGTGCCATCAGGTCGACAGCCTCTGGGGCCAACGTCCTGACTTTC
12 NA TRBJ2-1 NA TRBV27 CASRRYLNEQFF TGTGCCAGCAGGCGCTATCTGAACGAGCAGTTCTTC
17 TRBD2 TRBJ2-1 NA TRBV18 CASSPGLAGAAYNEQFF TGTGCCAGCTCACCGGGACTAGCGGGAGCAGCCTACAATGAGCAGTTCTTC
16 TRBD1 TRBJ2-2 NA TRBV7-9 CASSLGDRGNTGELFF TGTGCCAGCAGCTTAGGGGACAGGGGGAACACCGGGGAGCTGTTTTTT
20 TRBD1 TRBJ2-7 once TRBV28 CASSFGRVWGQGLSFYEQYF TGTGCCAGCAGTTTCGGTCGCGTGTGGGGACAGGGCTTGAGTTTCTACGAGCAGTACTTC
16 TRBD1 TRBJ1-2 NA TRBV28 CASSLGTRGRNYGYTF TGTGCCAGCAGTTTGGGGACCAGGGGGAGAAACTATGGCTACACCTTC
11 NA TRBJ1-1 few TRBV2 CASSGTAEAFF TGTGCCAGCAGTGGGACAGCTGAAGCTTTCTTT
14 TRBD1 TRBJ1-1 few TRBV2 CASRGTGENTEAFF TGTGCCAGCAGGGGGACAGGGGAGAACACTGAAGCTTTCTTT
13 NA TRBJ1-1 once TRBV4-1 CASSQGPSTEAFF TGCGCCAGCAGCCAGGGGCCGAGCACTGAAGCTTTCTTT
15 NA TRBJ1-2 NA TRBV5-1 CASSELYGVGYGYTF TGCGCCAGCAGCGAATTGTATGGAGTTGGGTATGGCTACACCTTC
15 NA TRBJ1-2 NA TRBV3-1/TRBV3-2 CASSPSPSRLYGYTF TGTGCCAGCAGCCCCTCTCCTAGCAGGCTCTATGGCTACACCTTC
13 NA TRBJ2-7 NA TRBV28 CASSLVSSYEQYF TGTGCCAGCAGTTTGGTGAGCTCCTACGAGCAGTACTTC
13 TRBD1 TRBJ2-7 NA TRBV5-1 CASARDREREQYF TGCGCCAGCGCGAGGGACAGGGAGAGGGAGCAGTACTTC
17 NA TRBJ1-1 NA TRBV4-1 CASSLGLQRTLNTEAFF TGCGCCAGCAGCCTGGGGCTACAGAGAACCTTGAACACTGAAGCTTTCTTT
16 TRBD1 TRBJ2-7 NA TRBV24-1 CATSDTRTGGKNEQYF TGTGCCACCAGTGATACACGGACAGGGGGGAAAAACGAGCAGTACTTC
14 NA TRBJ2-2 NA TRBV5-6 CASSAGPNTGELFF TGTGCCAGCAGCGCGGGGCCAAACACCGGGGAGCTGTTTTTT
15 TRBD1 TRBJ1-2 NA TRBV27 CASRGWGQGPAGYTF TGTGCCAGCAGGGGATGGGGACAGGGACCGGCTGGCTACACCTTC
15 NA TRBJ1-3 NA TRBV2 CASREQGIAGNTIYF TGTGCCAGCAGAGAGCAGGGGATAGCGGGAAACACCATATATTTT
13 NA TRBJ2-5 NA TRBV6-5 CASSRRGTETQYF TGTGCCAGTTCCCGGCGGGGTACGGAGACCCAGTACTTC
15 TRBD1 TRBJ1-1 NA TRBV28 CASSNGGTENTEAFF TGTGCCAGCAGCAATGGTGGGACAGAGAACACTGAAGCTTTCTTT
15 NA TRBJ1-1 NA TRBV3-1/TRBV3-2 CASSQLGGPNTEAFF TGTGCCAGCAGCCAATTGGGGGGTCCGAACACTGAAGCTTTCTTT
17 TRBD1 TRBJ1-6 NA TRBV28 CASSLYFGTGRSSPLHF TGTGCCAGCAGTTTATACTTTGGGACAGGTAGAAGTTCACCCCTCCACTTT
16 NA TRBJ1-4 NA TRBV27 CASSLEFRASGGKLFF TGTGCCAGCAGCTTAGAGTTCCGCGCCTCGGGTGGAAAACTGTTTTTT
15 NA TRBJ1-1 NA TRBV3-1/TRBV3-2 CASSRAGRRDTEAFF TGTGCCAGCAGCCGGGCAGGGCGTAGAGACACTGAAGCTTTCTTT
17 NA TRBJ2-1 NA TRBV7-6 CASSLGSGPGTSNEQFF TGTGCCAGCAGCTTAGGATCTGGACCCGGAACTAGTAATGAGCAGTTCTTC
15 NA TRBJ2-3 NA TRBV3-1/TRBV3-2 CASSQEVAGADTQYF TGTGCCAGCAGCCAAGAGGTGGCAGGGGCAGATACGCAGTATTTT
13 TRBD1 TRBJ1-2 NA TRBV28 CASIGQGVWGYTF TGTGCCAGCATTGGACAGGGGGTGTGGGGCTACACCTTC
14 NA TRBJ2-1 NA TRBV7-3 CASSSRSLGDEQFF TGTGCCAGCAGCTCTCGCTCCCTCGGGGATGAGCAGTTCTTC
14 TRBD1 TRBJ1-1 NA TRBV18 CASSPVPGGTEAFF TGTGCCAGCTCACCGGTCCCAGGGGGGACTGAAGCTTTCTTT
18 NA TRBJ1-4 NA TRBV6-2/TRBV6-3 CASSRIQGVAATNEKLFF TGTGCCAGCAGCCGTATACAGGGAGTGGCCGCAACTAATGAAAAACTGTTTTTT
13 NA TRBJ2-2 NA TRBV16 CASRTCTTGELFF TGTGCCAGCAGGACATGTACGACCGGGGAGCTGTTTTTT
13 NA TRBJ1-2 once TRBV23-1 CASTHRPNYGYTF TGCGCCAGCACACACCGTCCTAACTATGGCTACACCTTC
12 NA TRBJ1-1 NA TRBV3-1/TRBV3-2 CASSQEYSEAFF TGTGCCAGCAGCCAAGAGTACAGTGAAGCTTTCTTT
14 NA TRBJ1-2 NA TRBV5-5 CASSLEPNHYGYTF TGTGCCAGCAGCTTGGAGCCGAACCACTATGGCTACACCTTC
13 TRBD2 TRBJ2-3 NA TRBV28 CASSRGSGDTQYF TGTGCCAGCAGTCGCGGGAGTGGAGATACGCAGTATTTT
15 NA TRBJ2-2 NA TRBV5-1 CASSLLERTTGELFF TGCGCCAGCAGCTTGTTGGAGCGAACCACCGGGGAGCTGTTTTTT
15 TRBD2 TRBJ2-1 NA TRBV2 CASSEGTSGSHEQFF TGTGCCAGCAGTGAAGGGACTAGCGGGAGCCATGAGCAGTTCTTC
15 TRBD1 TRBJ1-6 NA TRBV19 CASRLMTGGDSPLHF TGTGCCAGTAGATTGATGACAGGGGGAGATTCACCCCTCCACTTT
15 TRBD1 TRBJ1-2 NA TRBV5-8 CASSRDRTGAGGYTF TGTGCCAGCAGCCGGGACAGGACAGGAGCGGGTGGCTACACCTTC
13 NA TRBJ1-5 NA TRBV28 CASAQDSNQPQHF TGTGCCAGCGCTCAGGATAGCAATCAGCCCCAGCATTTT
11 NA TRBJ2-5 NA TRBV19 CASRRQETQYF TGTGCCAGTAGGCGACAAGAGACCCAGTACTTC
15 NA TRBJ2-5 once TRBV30 CAWSVGPRVVETQYF TGTGCCTGGAGTGTAGGCCCCAGGGTCGTAGAGACCCAGTACTTC
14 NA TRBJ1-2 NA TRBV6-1 CASSEANINYGYTF TGTGCCAGCAGTGAAGCAAACATCAACTATGGCTACACCTTC
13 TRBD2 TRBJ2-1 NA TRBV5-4 CASSGQTSDEQFF TGTGCCAGCAGCGGACAGACTAGCGATGAGCAGTTCTTC
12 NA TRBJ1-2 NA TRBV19 CASSRQDYGYTF TGTGCCAGTAGTAGGCAGGACTATGGCTACACCTTC
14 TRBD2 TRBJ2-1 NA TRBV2 CASRLAGNYNEQFF TGTGCCAGCAGATTAGCGGGGAACTACAATGAGCAGTTCTTC
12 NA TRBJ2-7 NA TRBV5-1 CASSKNTYEQYF TGCGCCAGCAGCAAGAACACCTACGAGCAGTACTTC
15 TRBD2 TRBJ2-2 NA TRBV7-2 CASSEGLAGTGELFF TGTGCCAGCAGCGAGGGACTAGCGGGCACCGGGGAGCTGTTTTTT